The T cell receptor (beta chain) under discussion was sequenced for a study of T cell repertoires in cytomegalovirus infection. Turning to the study itself: Both CMV infection and a matching HLA type were indicated by public TCR beta signatures.

In the case of this clonotype: Its antigen is still unknown.

Trimming cost V 8 bases and J 4 bases, with 23 bases left between them. The CDR3 length is 16 residues. Germline CDR1 reads SGHTA; CDR2 reads FQGNSA. One entry per CDR3 protein results from TCRdb running MiXCR on the reads. The repertoire consists of about 900,000 distinct CDR3 sequences, with around 30% occurring once and the leading ten covering over 13%. The sequence was collected from a human donor in good health (CMV status not recorded). Some clones in this sample may be carry-over from other donors' samples. The specimen was cultured CD8+ T cells from PBMCs, collected from culture after CMV antigen stimulation. The chain is built from TRBV7-2 and TRBJ1-2; D gene uncertain. The CDR3 here is CASPRASLPPGYGYTF. The CDR3 region has the DNA TGTGCCAGCCCTCGGGCATCCTTACCCCCCGGCTATGGCTACACCTTC.